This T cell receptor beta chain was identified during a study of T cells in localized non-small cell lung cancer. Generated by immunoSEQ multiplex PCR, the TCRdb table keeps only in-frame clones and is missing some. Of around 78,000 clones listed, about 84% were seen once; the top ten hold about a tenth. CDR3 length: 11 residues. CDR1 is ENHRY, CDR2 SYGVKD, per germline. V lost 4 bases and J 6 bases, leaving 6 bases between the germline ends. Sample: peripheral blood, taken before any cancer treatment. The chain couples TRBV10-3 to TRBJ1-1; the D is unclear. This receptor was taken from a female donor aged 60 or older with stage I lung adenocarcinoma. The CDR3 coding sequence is TGTGCCATCAGTGGTGGACCTGAAGCTTTCTTT. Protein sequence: CAISGGPEAFF.